This T cell receptor (beta chain) was identified in a study of identical twins. TCRdb used MiXCR to reprocess the 5' RACE reads, holding one entry per CDR3 protein. The table shows some 730,000 distinct CDR3 sequences, with 15% to 20% occurring only once. From germline, CDR1 is SGHDN and CDR2 FVKESK. Trimming cost V 0 bases and J 8 bases, with 12 bases left between them. CDR3 length: 14 residues. These data also featured in a second study, about T cells expressing NK-cell markers. Turning to that study: TCR beta repertoires came from sorted CD3+CD56+NKG2C+, CD3+CD56+NKG2C- and CD3+CD56-NKG2C+ T cells.

This clonotype was sampled from a woman aged 18-29 years in good health. The chain recombines TRBV14 with TRBJ2-3; D unclear. The sequencing input was PBMCs. DNA for the CDR3: TGTGCCAGCAGCCAAGATATGGGTTTTAGTACGCAGTATTTT. The encoded protein is CASSQDMGFSTQYF. Complete variable domain (other parts from reference TRBV14 and TRBJ2-3): EAGVTQFPSHSVIEKGQTVTLRCDPISGHDNLYWYRRVMGKEIKFLLHFVKESKQDESGMPNNRFLAERTGGTYSTLKVQPAELEDSGVYFCASSQDMGFSTQYFGPGTRLTVL.